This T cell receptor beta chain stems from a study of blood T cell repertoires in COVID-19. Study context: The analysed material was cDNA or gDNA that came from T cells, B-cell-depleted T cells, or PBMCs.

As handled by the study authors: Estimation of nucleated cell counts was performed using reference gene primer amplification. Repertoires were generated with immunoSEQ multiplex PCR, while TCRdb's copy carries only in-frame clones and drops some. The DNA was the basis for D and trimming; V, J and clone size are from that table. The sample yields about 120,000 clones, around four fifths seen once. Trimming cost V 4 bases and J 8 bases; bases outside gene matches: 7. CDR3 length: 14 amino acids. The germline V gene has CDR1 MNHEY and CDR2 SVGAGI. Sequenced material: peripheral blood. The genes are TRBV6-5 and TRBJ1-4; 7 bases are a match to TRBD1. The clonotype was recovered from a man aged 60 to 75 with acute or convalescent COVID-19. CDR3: CASSSTGVREKLFF. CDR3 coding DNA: TGTGCCAGCAGTTCTACAGGGGTCCGGGAAAAACTGTTTTTT.